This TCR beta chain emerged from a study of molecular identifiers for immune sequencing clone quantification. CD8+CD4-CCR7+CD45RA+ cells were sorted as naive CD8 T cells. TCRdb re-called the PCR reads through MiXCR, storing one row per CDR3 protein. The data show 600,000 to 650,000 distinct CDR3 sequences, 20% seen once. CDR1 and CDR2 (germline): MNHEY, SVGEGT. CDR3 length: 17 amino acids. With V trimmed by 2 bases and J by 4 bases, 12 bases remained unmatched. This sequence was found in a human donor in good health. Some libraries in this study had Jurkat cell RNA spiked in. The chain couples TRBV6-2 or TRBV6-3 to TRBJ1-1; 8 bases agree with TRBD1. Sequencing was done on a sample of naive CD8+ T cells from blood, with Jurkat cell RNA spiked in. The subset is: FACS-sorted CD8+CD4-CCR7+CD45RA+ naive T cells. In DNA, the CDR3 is TGTGCCAGCAGTTACCCCTCAAATGACAGGGGTAGCACTGAAGCTTTCTTT. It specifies CASSYPSNDRGSTEAFF.